These 24 T cell receptor beta chains were all obtained from the same sample, sequenced in a study of patients and donors after allogeneic stem cell transplantation. MiXCR was run by TCRdb on the RT-PCR reads, yielding one entry per CDR3 protein. The table lists approximately 20,000 distinct CDR3 sequences, around 5% of them singletons, with 35% to 45% in the top ten. Sample: blood, either unsorted or a sorted T cell fraction (not recorded which). Source of these receptors: a human donor who was either an allogeneic HSCT recipient or a stem cell or donor lymphocyte infusion donor (not recorded which). It is not recorded whose cells these are; they may come from a transplant donor.

This clonotype was observed a few times. The V gene is TRBV23-1, the J gene TRBJ2-3; 7 positions agree with TRBD2. TRBV23-1 is marked as an open reading frame, function uncertain. The CDR3 is 18 residues long. Trimming at V came to 0 bases and at J to 1 base, leaving 10 bases not matched to a gene. The CDR3 spells CASSQSKGGSVGTDTQYF. The CDR3, as DNA: TGCGCCAGCAGTCAATCGAAGGGCGGGAGTGTGGGCACAGATACGCAGTATTTT.

This clonotype was observed many times. The rearrangement uses TRBV20-1 and TRBJ1-1, with a tentative D call TRBD1 (5 bases). Germline assignment: CDR1 DFQATT and CDR2 SNEGSKA (reference sequence). V was cut by 2 bases and J by 3 bases, with 16 bases left in between. The CDR3 is 15 residues long. Written as DNA, the CDR3 is TGCAGTGCTAGACCCCCAGGGAGTCGAGACACTGAAGCTTTCTTT. As protein: CSARPPGSRDTEAFF.

This clonotype was seen many times. The chain joins TRBV30 to TRBJ2-7; D is perhaps TRBD1 (6 bases). Looked up from germline, CDR1 is GTSNPN and CDR2 is SVGIG (reference sequence). The V end was cut by 1 base, the J end by 4 bases, with 11 bases between. CDR3 length equals 13 residues. This CDR3 is CAWSGTDYYEQYF. As DNA, the CDR3 is TGTGCCTGGAGTGGGACAGACTATTACGAGCAGTACTTC.

This clonotype was recorded at least ten times. This rearrangement joins TRBV27 to TRBJ2-1, with a weak D call TRBD2 (7 bases). V was trimmed by 1 base and J by 10 bases, leaving 14 bases between them. The CDR3 extends over 14 amino acids. Germline-derived CDR1 and CDR2 are MNHEY and SMNVEV (reference sequence). This CDR3 is CASSLFGGLPEQFF. The CDR3 DNA is TGTGCCAGCAGTTTATTCGGGGGGCTGCCAGAGCAGTTCTTC.

This clonotype has ten or more counts. V is TRBV29-1 and J is TRBJ2-3, with 8 bases that match TRBD2. V dropped 5 bases and J dropped 3; count of bases not matched to a gene: 16. Germline V CDR1 and CDR2: SQVTM, ANQGSEA. This CDR3 has 17 residues. The CDR3 region is CSVTLLGGLVFTDTQYF. The CDR3 nucleotides read TGCAGCGTTACCCTGCTGGGGGGACTAGTGTTTACAGATACGCAGTATTTT.

In this sample, this clonotype turned up a few times. The chain uses TRBV3-1 and TRBJ2-3; possibly TRBD2 for D (6 bases). V shed 11 bases and J shed 3 bases, with 9 bases lying between them. The germline V gene has CDR1 LGHDT and CDR2 YNNKEL (reference sequence). The CDR3 spans 11 residues. The CDR3 reads CAAGGTDTQYF. Here the CDR3 DNA reads TGTGCCGCCGGGGGAACAGATACGCAGTATTTT.

In this sample, this clonotype is large. V usage is TRBV5-1 and J usage is TRBJ2-2, with 8 bases that match TRBD2. V shed 4 bases and J 7 bases; nucleotides not matched to a gene: 6. The germline V gene encodes CDR1 SGHRS and CDR2 YFSETQ. This CDR3 has 14 amino acids. CDR3 loop: CASSQGTSRGELFF. In DNA, the CDR3 is TGCGCCAGCAGCCAAGGGACTAGTCGCGGGGAGCTGTTTTTT.

There are many counts of this clonotype. The V and J genes are TRBV12-3 or TRBV12-4 and TRBJ2-3, with TRBD2 as a possible D gene (6 bases). V lost 5 bases to trimming and J lost 0 bases, with 15 bases between them. The CDR3 has 16 residues. The CDR3 loop is CASSPLSGASTDTQYF. CDR3 DNA: TGTGCCAGCAGTCCCCTTAGCGGAGCTAGCACAGATACGCAGTATTTT.

This clonotype was counted at least ten times. CDR3 bases: TGCGCCAGCAGCCAAGGGACTAGCGGGCACAGCACAGATACGCAGTATTTT. Residues: CASSQGTSGHSTDTQYF. This chain links TRBV5-1 with TRBJ2-3, with 12 nucleotides matching TRBD2. J gave up 0 bases and V 4 bases, and 6 bases lay outside the gene matches. This CDR3 comprises 17 residues. CDR1 and CDR2 (germline): SGHRS, YFSETQ.

This clonotype turned up a few times. The J gene is TRBJ2-3, the V gene TRBV20-1, with no clear D. Germline CDR1 DFQATT, CDR2 SNEGSKA (reference sequence). The V end lost 0 bases, the J end lost 6 bases, and 16 bases lay between the germline ends. The CDR3 has 15 residues. The CDR3 sequence: CSARDLFFPADTQYF. For the CDR3, the DNA is TGCAGTGCTAGAGATTTATTCTTCCCGGCTGATACGCAGTATTTT.

The J gene is TRBJ2-3, the V gene TRBV19; possible D gene TRBD2, 7 bases. The CDR3 runs to 13 residues. Germline CDR1 and CDR2: LNHDA and SQIVND (reference sequence). The V end lost 4 bases, the J end lost 4 bases, and 9 bases lay between the germline ends. CDR3 DNA sequence: TGTGCCAGTAGTAAGGGGGGGCCAGATACGCAGTATTTT. Residues: CASSKGGPDTQYF.

The chain couples TRBV27 to TRBJ1-1; no reliable D call. Germline V gene data show CDR1 as MNHEY and CDR2 as SMNVEV (reference sequence). The CDR3 consists of 14 residues. V lost 0 bases to trimming and J lost 4 bases, with 9 bases between them. This chain's CDR3 is CASSLSRSSTEAFF. Here the CDR3 DNA reads TGTGCCAGCAGTTTATCGCGGTCAAGCACTGAAGCTTTCTTT.

This clonotype was picked up a small number of times. This chain uses TRBV10-2 with TRBJ2-3; D call uncertain. This CDR3 has 14 residues. The germline V gene has CDR1 WSHSY and CDR2 SAAADI. V lost 6 bases and J 0 bases, leaving 10 bases between the germline ends. The CDR3 sequence: CASSRSVSTDTQYF. The DNA of the CDR3 is TGCGCCAGCAGCCGCAGTGTTAGCACAGATACGCAGTATTTT.

This clonotype came up many times. The chain is built from TRBV15 and TRBJ2-5; D gene ambiguous. The germline CDR1 and CDR2 sequences are LNHNV and YYDKDF (reference sequence). The germline V and J ends were trimmed by 1 base and 5 bases, with 8 bases remaining between them. This CDR3 contains 13 residues. This CDR3 reads CATSRGHVETQYF. CDR3 in DNA: TGTGCCACCAGCAGAGGACATGTGGAGACCCAGTACTTC.

The V and J genes are TRBV19 and TRBJ1-5; D ambiguous. The germline V gene has CDR1 LNHDA and CDR2 SQIVND (reference sequence). The CDR3 loop spans 14 amino acids. Between the trimmed V and J ends, which lost 4 bases and 2 bases, there was a span of 9 bases. In nucleotides, the CDR3 is TGTGCCAGTAGTACTGAATTTGGCAATCAGCCCCAGCATTTT. It translates to CASSTEFGNQPQHF.

This clonotype came up many times. This rearrangement joins TRBV28 to TRBJ2-7; the match to TRBD1 covers 9 bases. The V and J ends lost 5 bases and 3 bases, in that order; junction bases with no gene match: 5. Germline lookup yields CDR1 MDHEN and CDR2 SYDVKM. The CDR3 has 14 residues. This chain's CDR3 is CASSIMGQGYEQYF. Here the CDR3 DNA reads TGTGCCAGCAGTATTATGGGACAGGGCTACGAGCAGTACTTC.

This clonotype is categorized as medium-sized (0.01 to 0.1%). J is TRBJ1-2 and V is TRBV6-5; 8 bases are a match to TRBD1. Germline V gives CDR1 MNHEY, CDR2 SVGAGI. Trimming took 0 bases from V and 7 from J; bases not matched to a gene: 7. CDR3 length: 15 residues. CDR3 in DNA: TGTGCCAGCAGTTACTCGCCAGGGGGCGGTGGTGGCTACACCTTC. Protein sequence: CASSYSPGGGGGYTF.

This clonotype was counted ten times or more. The V call is TRBV5-1, the J call TRBJ2-3; 10 nucleotides match TRBD1. V was pared by 3 bases and J by 4 bases, with 5 bases of the junction left unmatched. The CDR3 sequence is 15 residues long. From germline, CDR1 is SGHRS and CDR2 YFSETQ. This CDR3 reads CASSSGQGMADTQYF. CDR3 DNA: TGCGCCAGCAGCTCGGGACAGGGGATGGCAGATACGCAGTATTTT. Full variable domain (remainder filled in from reference TRBV5-1 and TRBJ2-3): KAGVTQTPRYLIKTRGQQVTLSCSPISGHRSVSWYQQTPGQGLQFLFEYFSETQRNKGNFPGRFSGRQFSNSRSEMNVSTLELGDSALYLCASSSGQGMADTQYFGPGTRLTVL.

This clonotype has at least ten counts. The rearrangement joins TRBV12-3 or TRBV12-4 to TRBJ1-5, with TRBD1 identical over 7 bases. The junction had 7 bases not matched to a gene; V was cut back by 5 bases and J by 9 bases. The CDR3 has 13 amino acids. CDR3 sequence reads: CASSRQGVTPQHF. The CDR3 coding sequence is TGTGCCAGCAGTCGACAGGGTGTTACGCCCCAGCATTTT.

This clonotype was counted at least ten times. The chain has TRBV6-1 and TRBJ2-7; TRBD1 agrees at 8 bases. The CDR3 contains 15 residues. CDR1 MNHNS and CDR2 SASEGT come from the germline V gene. V lost 5 bases to trimming and J lost 6 bases; unmatched junction nucleotides: 12. The CDR3, as DNA: TGTGCCAGCAGTCCCCGGCAGGGGGCCCTCCTCGAGCAGTACTTC. It specifies CASSPRQGALLEQYF.

This clonotype was detected ten times or more. J is TRBJ2-2 and V is TRBV12-3 or TRBV12-4; 11 bases agree with TRBD2. The CDR3 spans 16 residues. V lost 6 bases and J lost 1; bases outside the gene matches: 4. The CDR3 DNA reads as TGTGCCAGCAGCCTAGCGGGAGGACGGAACACCGGGGAGCTGTTTTTT. Translated: CASSLAGGRNTGELFF.

This clonotype was seen ten or more times. The chain links TRBV19 to TRBJ1-5; 7 bases are shared with TRBD1. The CDR3 spans 13 residues. V dropped 6 bases and J dropped 6; count of bases not matched to a gene: 5. The V gene's germline CDR1 is LNHDA and CDR2 SQIVND (reference sequence). The CDR3 reads CASRDRASQPQHF. CDR3 DNA: TGTGCCAGTAGAGACAGGGCCAGTCAGCCCCAGCATTTT. The complete variable domain, with remaining parts taken from reference TRBV19 and TRBJ1-5, reads DGGITQSPKYLFRKEGQNVTLSCEQNLNHDAMYWYRQDPGQGLRLIYYSQIVNDFQKGDIAEGYSVSREKKESFPLTVTSAQKNPTAFYLCASRDRASQPQHFGDGTRLSIL.

At least ten counts were recorded for this clonotype. The chain combines TRBV20-1 with TRBJ2-5; TRBD2 agrees at 7 bases. CDR1 is DFQATT, CDR2 SNEGSKA, per germline (reference sequence). Trimming removed 3 bases from V and 2 bases from J; junction bases left unmatched: 9. CDR3 size: 15 residues. The CDR3 spells CSARPASGGQETQYF. The CDR3, as DNA: TGCAGTGCTAGGCCTGCTAGCGGTGGGCAAGAGACCCAGTACTTC.

Turning to this clonotype: This may be a read error: a much more frequent sequence differs by one nucleotide. V and J are TRBV4-1 and TRBJ2-3; 13 bases agree with TRBD2. In germline, CDR1 is MGHRA, CDR2 YSYEKL. This CDR3 region has 14 residues. This CDR3 reads CSSKLAGGTDTQYF. The CDR3 DNA follows: TGCTCCAGCAAACTAGCGGGGGGGACAGATACGCAGTATTTT.